These 17 T cell receptor beta chains originate from one sample sequenced in a study of cytomegalovirus exposure and HLA in healthy donors. 60 Vbeta and 13 Jbeta primers were used in PCR. TCRdb keeps only in-frame clones here, not all; method: immunoSEQ multiplex PCR. The sample has around 74,000 clones; 70% to 85% are singletons. The sample taken for sequencing was PBMCs. The origin of the receptors is a man aged 25-40 years in good health and CMV-seronegative.

The rearrangement uses TRBV9 and TRBJ1-5; D not resolved. V was cut by 3 bases and J by 6 bases, with 16 bases left in between. The CDR3 totals 15 residues. Per the germline V gene, CDR1 is SGDLS and CDR2 is YYNGEE. The CDR3 loop reads CASSAGGETGQPQHF. CDR3 sequence (DNA): TGTGCCAGCAGCGCCGGCGGGGAGACCGGTCAGCCCCAGCATTTT.

The rearrangement uses TRBV6-1 and TRBJ1-2, with D perhaps matching TRBD1 (6 bases). From germline, CDR1 is MNHNS and CDR2 SASEGT. V dropped 4 bases and J dropped 8 bases, with 17 bases sitting between them. This CDR3 contains 14 residues. The CDR3 loop is CASSGERGAQGYTF. The CDR3 nucleotides read TGTGCCAGCAGTGGGGAGCGGGGGGCGCAGGGCTACACCTTC.

This clone was recorded only once. The chain joins TRBV19 to TRBJ1-5; D is ambiguous. The germline V gene encodes CDR1 LNHDA and CDR2 SQIVND (reference sequence). V gave up 2 bases and J gave up 7 bases, with 18 bases separating them. CDR3 length: 16 amino acids. For the CDR3, the DNA is TGTGCCAGTAGTATACTGGGCGGGATTGGATCACAGCCCCAGCATTTT. Amino acid sequence: CASSILGGIGSQPQHF.

This chain joins TRBV25-1 and TRBJ2-1; TRBD1 agrees at 9 bases. The V gene's germline CDR1 is MGHDK and CDR2 SYGVNS. V was pared by 0 bases and J by 10 bases, with 10 bases of the junction left unmatched. The CDR3 covers 16 residues. This CDR3 reads CASSEYAGQGTREQFF. In DNA, the CDR3 is TGTGCCAGCAGTGAATACGCGGGACAGGGAACTCGGGAGCAGTTCTTC.

DNA of the CDR3: TGTGCCAGCAGCTTCGACATCTATGGCTACACCTTC. The encoded protein is CASSFDIYGYTF. The chain couples TRBV7-2 to TRBJ1-2; no clear D gene. Germline V CDR1 and CDR2: SGHTA, FQGNSA. V was pared by 3 bases and J by 4 bases, with 6 bases between. CDR3 size: 12 residues. The full variable domain, in which reference TRBV7-2 and TRBJ1-2 provide the parts outside the CDR3, is GAGVSQSPSNKVTEKGKDVELRCDPISGHTALYWYRQSLGQGLEFLIYFQGNSAPDKSGLPSDRFSAERTGGSVSTLTIQRTQQEDSAVYLCASSFDIYGYTFGSGTRLTVV.

This chain links TRBV7-9 with TRBJ2-7; D may be TRBD2 (6 bases). V was pared by 1 base and J by 6 bases, with 13 bases between. The CDR3 contains 14 residues. Germline values: CDR1 SEHNR, CDR2 FQNEAQ (reference sequence). CDR3 sequence (DNA): TGTGCCAGCAGCTTAGGCTGGGGGGTTGGCGAGCAGTACTTC. It codes for CASSLGWGVGEQYF.

The CDR3 protein is CASAPTGGINQPQHF. The CDR3 DNA follows: TGCGCCAGCGCCCCGACAGGGGGTATCAATCAGCCCCAGCATTTT. The genes are TRBV5-1 and TRBJ1-5, with TRBD1 matching 9 bases. This CDR3 is 15 amino acids long. The ends lost 7 bases at V and 3 bases at J; junction bases unmatched: 8. Germline assignment: CDR1 SGHRS and CDR2 YFSETQ.

The V call is TRBV10-1, the J call TRBJ1-2, with 8 positions matching TRBD1. Losses at the gene ends were 7 bases for V and 6 bases for J; bases not matched to a gene: 7. The length of the CDR3 is 13 residues. In germline, CDR1 is WNHNN, CDR2 SYGVQD (reference sequence). The CDR3: CASTSGQVDGYTF. CDR3 nucleotide sequence: TGCGCCAGCACATCGGGACAGGTGGATGGCTACACCTTC.

The chain joins TRBV18 to TRBJ1-1; D gene ambiguous. CDR3 length: 12 residues. Germline V gives CDR1 KGHSH, CDR2 LQKENI. Trimming shortened V by 2 bases and J by 6 bases, and 7 bases separated the two germline ends. CDR3 sequence reads: CASSPVSAEAFF. As DNA, the CDR3 is TGTGCCAGCTCACCAGTCAGCGCTGAAGCTTTCTTT.

J is TRBJ2-7 and V is TRBV7-2, with a tentative D call TRBD2 (5 bases). Trimming took 3 bases from V and 0 from J, leaving 9 bases between them. Germline CDR1 and CDR2: SGHTA and FQGNSA. The CDR3 totals 14 residues. CDR3 sequence (DNA): TGTGCCAGCAGCTTGAACGAGGGCTCCTACGAGCAGTACTTC. Translating gives CASSLNEGSYEQYF.

V and J are TRBV5-4 and TRBJ1-6; D perhaps matches TRBD1 (5 bases). CDR1 is SGHNT, CDR2 YYREEE, per germline (reference sequence). V was trimmed by 0 bases and J by 9 bases, leaving 10 bases between them. CDR3 length: 14 residues. This CDR3 is CASSLEGVRSPLHF. As DNA, the CDR3 is TGTGCCAGCAGCTTGGAAGGGGTTCGTTCACCCCTCCACTTT.

This rearrangement joins TRBV28 to TRBJ1-4; possible D gene TRBD1, 5 bases. V gave up 5 bases and J gave up 8 bases, with 12 bases separating them. The germline gives CDR1 MDHEN, CDR2 SYDVKM. There are 13 residues in the CDR3. For the CDR3, the DNA is TGTGCCAGCAGTGAAGCTGGGGGGGAAAAACTGTTTTTT. Translated, it gives CASSEAGGEKLFF. Drawing the rest from reference TRBV28 and TRBJ1-4, the complete variable domain is DVKVTQSSRYLVKRTGEKVFLECVQDMDHENMFWYRQDPGLGLRLIYFSYDVKMKEKGDIPEGYSVSREKKERFSLILESASTNQTSMYLCASSEAGGEKLFFGSGTQLSVL.

This clone was counted a few times. The gene calls are TRBV19 and TRBJ1-1; TRBD1 matches at 8 bases. From germline, CDR1 is LNHDA and CDR2 SQIVND (reference sequence). The CDR3 is 14 residues long. Trimming removed 3 bases from V and 3 bases from J; junction bases left unmatched: 3. The CDR3 coding sequence is TGTGCCAGTAGTATGGACAGGGCACACACTGAAGCTTTCTTT. Its protein product is CASSMDRAHTEAFF.

The genes are TRBV5-1 and TRBJ2-7; the D is unclear. The CDR3 covers 12 residues. Germline assignment: CDR1 SGHRS and CDR2 YFSETQ. V lost 0 bases and J 5 bases, leaving 6 bases between the germline ends. CDR3 sequence: CASSLAGNEQYF. The CDR3 region has the DNA TGCGCCAGCAGCTTGGCTGGCAACGAGCAGTACTTC. Drawing the rest from reference TRBV5-1 and TRBJ2-7, the complete variable domain is KAGVTQTPRYLIKTRGQQVTLSCSPISGHRSVSWYQQTPGQGLQFLFEYFSETQRNKGNFPGRFSGRQFSNSRSEMNVSTLELGDSALYLCASSLAGNEQYFGPGTRLTVT.

Notes on this clone: At one of its ends the junction is not consistent with the germline gene, which may arise from a read error. The chain couples TRBV7-9 to TRBJ1-5; D is possibly TRBD1 (6 bases). The CDR3 runs to 14 residues. Germline loops: CDR1 SEHNR, CDR2 FQNEAQ (reference sequence). DNA of the CDR3: TGTTCCAGCAGTCGGACAGCAGACCATCAGCCCCAGCATTTT. This translates into CSSSRTADHQPQHF.

V is TRBV29-1 and J is TRBJ2-7, with 7 bases aligning to TRBD2. V shed 3 bases and J 3 bases; nucleotides not matched to a gene: 8. The CDR3 runs to 14 residues. The germline gives CDR1 SQVTM, CDR2 ANQGSEA. The CDR3 here is CSVETLAEGYEQYF. The CDR3 nucleotides are TGCAGCGTTGAGACTCTAGCGGAAGGCTACGAGCAGTACTTC.

This chain uses TRBV6-1 with TRBJ1-1; D unclear. Germline CDR1 is MNHNS and CDR2 is SASEGT. V gave up 5 bases and J gave up 6 bases, with 19 bases separating them. This CDR3 has 15 residues. The DNA for the CDR3 is TGTGCCAGCAGTACAAGAGGGTATATCGGCGCTGAAGCTTTCTTT. Translated, it gives CASSTRGYIGAEAFF.